This T cell receptor (beta chain) emerged from a study of blood T cell repertoires in COVID-19. On the study more broadly: Material from acute and convalescent COVID-19 was sourced from the United States, Italy and Spain. T cells, B-cell-depleted T cells, or PBMCs provided the cDNA or gDNA that served as material.

V lost 3 bases and J lost 0; bases outside the gene matches: 5. The CDR3 spans 15 residues. The germline V gene encodes CDR1 KGHSH and CDR2 LQKENI. In the original workflow: Reference gene primer amplification gave estimated nucleated cell counts. Some clones are missing from TCRdb's copy, which holds only in-frame ones; the method was immunoSEQ multiplex PCR. Clone size and V and J calls were adopted from that table, with D and trimming inferred from the DNA. This table has tens of thousands of clones, around 82% appearing once. Seattle patients were enrolled during active infection and followed longitudinally.

This chain links TRBV18 with TRBJ2-7; 7 bases match TRBD1. Sequenced sample: peripheral blood. The TCR sequence derives from a woman at least 80 years old with COVID-19, enrolled during active disease. This CDR3 reads CASSPRQGSSYEQYF. CDR3 DNA: TGTGCCAGCTCACCGAGACAGGGTAGCTCCTACGAGCAGTACTTC.